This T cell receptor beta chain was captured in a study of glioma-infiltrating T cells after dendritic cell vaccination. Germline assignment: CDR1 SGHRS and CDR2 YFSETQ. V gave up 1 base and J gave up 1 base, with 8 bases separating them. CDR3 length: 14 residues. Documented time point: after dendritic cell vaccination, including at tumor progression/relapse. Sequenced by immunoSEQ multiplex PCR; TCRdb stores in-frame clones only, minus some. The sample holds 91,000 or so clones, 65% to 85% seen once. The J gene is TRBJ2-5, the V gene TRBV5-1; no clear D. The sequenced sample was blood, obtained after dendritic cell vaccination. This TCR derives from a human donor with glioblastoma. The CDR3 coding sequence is TGCGCCAGCAGCTTGTTACAGCCCCAAGAGACCCAGTACTTC. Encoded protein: CASSLLQPQETQYF.